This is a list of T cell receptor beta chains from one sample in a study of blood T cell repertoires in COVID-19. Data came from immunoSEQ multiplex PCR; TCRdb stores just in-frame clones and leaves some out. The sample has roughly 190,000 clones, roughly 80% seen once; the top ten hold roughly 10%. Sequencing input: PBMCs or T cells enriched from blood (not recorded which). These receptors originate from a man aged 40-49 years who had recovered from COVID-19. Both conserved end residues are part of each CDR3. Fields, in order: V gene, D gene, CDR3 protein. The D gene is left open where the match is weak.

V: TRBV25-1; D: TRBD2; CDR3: CASSVGTSWGTDTQYF
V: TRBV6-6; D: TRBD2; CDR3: CASSRGLAGEGYEQYF
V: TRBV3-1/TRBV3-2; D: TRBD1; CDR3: CASSHRQGTYNEQFF
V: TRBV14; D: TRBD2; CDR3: CASSQLAGGEQFF
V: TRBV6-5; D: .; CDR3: CASRPVLVADTQYF
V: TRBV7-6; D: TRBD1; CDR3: CASSLRTGLNSPLHF
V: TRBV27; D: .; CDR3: CASSLIPGRDYGYTF
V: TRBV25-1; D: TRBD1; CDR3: CASSTNRGSGANVLTF
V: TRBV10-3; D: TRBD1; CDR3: CAISRDRRAGTEAFF
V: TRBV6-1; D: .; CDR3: CASSEPDKGVRYGYTF
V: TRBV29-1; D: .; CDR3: CSVEASQETQYF